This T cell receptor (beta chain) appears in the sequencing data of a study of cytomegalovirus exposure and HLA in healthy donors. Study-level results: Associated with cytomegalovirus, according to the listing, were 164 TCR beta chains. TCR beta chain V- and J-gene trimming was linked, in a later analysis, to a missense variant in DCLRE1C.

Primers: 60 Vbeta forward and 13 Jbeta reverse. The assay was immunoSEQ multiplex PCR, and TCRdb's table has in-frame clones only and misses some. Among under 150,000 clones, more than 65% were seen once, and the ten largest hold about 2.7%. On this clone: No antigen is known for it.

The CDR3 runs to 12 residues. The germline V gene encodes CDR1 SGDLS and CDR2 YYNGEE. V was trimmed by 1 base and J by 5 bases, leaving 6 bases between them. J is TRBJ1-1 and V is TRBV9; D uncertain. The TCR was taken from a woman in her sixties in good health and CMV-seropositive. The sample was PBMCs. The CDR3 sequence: CASSVPRTEAFF. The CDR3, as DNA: TGTGCCAGCAGCGTACCACGGACTGAAGCTTTCTTT.